Reported below is one T cell receptor (beta chain). These data are taken from a study of blood T cell repertoires in COVID-19. Study-level background: There were acute and convalescent COVID-19 samples, and they came from the United States, Italy and Spain. Nucleic acid was either cDNA or gDNA, and it came from T cells, B-cell-depleted T cells, or PBMCs.

Using immunoSEQ multiplex PCR, the repertoire was profiled, and TCRdb retains in-frame clones only, with some absent. The sample has some 390,000 clones, around 89% seen once. CDR3 size: 13 residues. In germline, CDR1 is MNHEY, CDR2 SVGAGI. Trimming cost V 5 bases and J 4 bases, with 9 bases left between them. Patients of the Seattle cohort, enrolled during active infection, were followed longitudinally. V gene TRBV6-5 combines with J gene TRBJ1-3; D unclear. This receptor was taken from a woman aged 40 to 50 with COVID-19, enrolled during active disease. The sample consisted of peripheral blood. CDR3 protein: CASSPLRGNTIYF. CDR3 sequence (DNA): TGTGCCAGCAGTCCCCTCAGGGGAAACACCATATATTTT.